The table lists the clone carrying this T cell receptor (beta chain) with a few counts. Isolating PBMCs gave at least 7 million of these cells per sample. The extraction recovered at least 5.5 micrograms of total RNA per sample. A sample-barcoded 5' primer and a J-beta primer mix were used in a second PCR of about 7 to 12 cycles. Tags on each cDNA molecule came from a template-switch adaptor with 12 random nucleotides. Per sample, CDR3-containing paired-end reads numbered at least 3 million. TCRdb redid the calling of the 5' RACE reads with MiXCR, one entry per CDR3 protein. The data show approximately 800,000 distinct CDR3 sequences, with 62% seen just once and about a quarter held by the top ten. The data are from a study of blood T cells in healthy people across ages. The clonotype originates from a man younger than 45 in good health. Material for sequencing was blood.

The DNA for the CDR3 is TGTGCCAGCAGCCCTACTACGGGGCAAGAGACCCAGTACTTC. It specifies CASSPTTGQETQYF. The chain uses TRBV7-2 and TRBJ2-5, with TRBD2 as a possible D gene (5 bases). This CDR3 has 14 residues. V lost 5 bases to trimming and J lost 2 bases, with 12 bases between them. Germline V CDR1 and CDR2: SGHTA, FQGNSA.